This passage covers 30 T cell receptor beta chains from one sample sequenced in a study of response to subunit inactivated influenza vaccine (dated by TCRdb to between 2017 and 2018). The library was built by means of RT-PCR. The listed sequencing device is Illumina HiSeq 2500. Using fastp at Q25 and MiXCR, TCRdb reprocessed the public reads and kept productive beta chains. Each CDR3 protein gets just one entry, which takes the most common genes and DNA from the rows behind it. This sample lists approximately 290,000 distinct CDR3 sequences; approximately 21% were detected once. 9% to 12% of the sample belongs to the ten largest clones. The specimen comprised PBMCs from blood, sampled less than 22 months after vaccination. The receptors here all came from a man between 50 and 69 years old who received an inactivated influenza vaccine. Donor details come from another sample of the same person, matched by shared clones.

This clonotype has just a few counts. The chain couples TRBV7-9 to TRBJ2-7, with TRBD2 matching 10 bases. This CDR3 region has 17 residues. V was clipped by 1 base and J by 6 bases; unmatched bases: 12. CDR1 and CDR2 (germline): SEHNR, FQNEAQ (reference sequence). CDR3 sequence reads: CASSLVGSSGRVFEQYF. In DNA form, the CDR3 reads TGTGCCAGCAGCTTAGTAGGGTCTAGCGGGAGAGTGTTCGAGCAGTACTTC.

This clonotype was seen more than once but under ten times. V usage is TRBV6-2 or TRBV6-3 and J usage is TRBJ1-5, with D possibly matching TRBD1 (5 bases). The CDR3 totals 13 residues. Germline-derived CDR1 and CDR2 are MNHEY and SVGEGT. V was shortened by 4 bases and J by 10 bases, with 14 bases between the two germline ends. The CDR3 here is CASSSSRVSPQHF. The CDR3 region has the DNA TGTGCCAGCAGTTCCTCCAGGGTTTCCCCCCAGCATTTT.

This clonotype was recorded at least ten times. The chain has TRBV29-1 and TRBJ1-3; D unclear. V dropped 4 bases and J dropped 4 bases, with 5 bases sitting between them. The germline CDR1 and CDR2 sequences are SQVTM and ANQGSEA. The CDR3 is 11 residues long. The CDR3 DNA reads TGCAGCGTTGGTGAGGGAAACACCATATATTTT. Translated, it gives CSVGEGNTIYF.

This clonotype was counted a few times. This sequence joins TRBV12-3 or TRBV12-4 and TRBJ1-6; the match to TRBD1 covers 7 bases. The V gene end was trimmed by 5 bases and the J gene end by 6 bases; junction bases not matched to a gene: 7. The CDR3 loop spans 15 amino acids. This CDR3 reads CASSTPGQINSPLHF. CDR3 in DNA: TGTGCCAGCAGTACCCCGGGACAGATTAATTCACCCCTCCACTTT.

A few counts support this clonotype. In nucleotides, the CDR3 is TGCGCCAGCAGCCAAGCCCTTTACGGGGGGGACAATGAGCAGTTCTTC. Its translation is CASSQALYGGDNEQFF. This sequence joins TRBV4-3 and TRBJ2-1; 8 bases agree with TRBD2. J lost 5 bases, V lost 1 base, and 7 bases had no gene match. Germline-derived CDR1 and CDR2 are LGHNA and YSLEER. The CDR3 has 16 residues.

This clonotype has at least ten counts. The chain has TRBV12-3 or TRBV12-4 and TRBJ1-1, with a weak D call TRBD1 (6 bases). Deletions cut 7 bases from V and 4 bases from J, with 10 bases between. The CDR3 length is 12 residues. The CDR3 DNA reads as TGTGCCAGCAAGGGAGGGGGCACTGAAGCTTTCTTT. It codes for CASKGGGTEAFF.

V is TRBV3-1 and J is TRBJ1-1; 7 nucleotides agree with TRBD1. Germline-derived CDR1 and CDR2 are LGHDT and YNNKEL (reference sequence). V trimming: 5 bases; J trimming: 1 base; junction bases outside the gene matches: 7. The CDR3 totals 15 residues. The CDR3 nucleotides read TGTGCCAGCAGCACCCGGACAGGTAGGAACACTGAAGCTTTCTTT. Protein sequence: CASSTRTGRNTEAFF. The whole variable domain, remainder taken from reference TRBV3-1 and TRBJ1-1, is DTAVSQTPKYLVTQMGNDKSIKCEQNLGHDTMYWYKQDSKKFLKIMFSYNNKELIINETVPNRFSPKSPDKAHLNLHINSLELGDSAVYFCASSTRTGRNTEAFFGQGTRLTVV.

The chain couples TRBV6-2 or TRBV6-3 to TRBJ2-3, with a possible D match to TRBD1 (6 bases). Trimming took off 5 bases at V and 2 bases at J, with 14 bases between the two ends. This CDR3 spans 15 amino acids. Germline-derived CDR1 and CDR2 are MNHEY and SVGEGT. In DNA, the CDR3 is TGTGCCAGCAGTCAGATCGGGACACCCACAGATACGCAGTATTTT. Translated, it gives CASSQIGTPTDTQYF.

V and J are TRBV29-1 and TRBJ2-2; a possible D gene is TRBD2 (7 bases). The germline gives CDR1 SQVTM, CDR2 ANQGSEA. The CDR3 is made up of 16 amino acids. Trimming stripped 0 bases from V and 3 bases from J, with 14 bases between. The CDR3 DNA follows: TGCAGCGTTGAAGATTGGGGAGGGGGGCACACCGGGGAGCTGTTTTTT. Amino acids: CSVEDWGGGHTGELFF.

This clonotype came up many times. The V call is TRBV7-3, the J call TRBJ2-2; 8 nucleotides line up with TRBD1. The V segment lost 4 bases and the J segment 0 bases; nucleotides outside the gene matches: 1. From germline, CDR1 is SGHTA and CDR2 FQGTGA. This CDR3 is built from 15 residues. The CDR3 nucleotides read TGTGCCAGCAGCTCAGGGGGCGCGAACACCGGGGAGCTGTTTTTT. Translated, it gives CASSSGGANTGELFF.

The rearrangement uses TRBV12-3 or TRBV12-4 and TRBJ2-2, with 9 bases that match TRBD1. Trimming removed 7 bases from V and 5 bases from J; junction bases left unmatched: 17. This CDR3 contains 18 residues. The CDR3, as DNA: TGTGCCAGCATCCCCATTGGCTGGGGACAGGGAGGGACCGGGGAGCTGTTTTTT. This gives the protein CASIPIGWGQGGTGELFF.

This clonotype was detected ten times or more. The V call is TRBV6-2 or TRBV6-3, the J call TRBJ1-5, with D uncertain. Germline assignment: CDR1 MNHEY and CDR2 SVGEGT. Trimming left V 0 bases short and J 6 bases short, with 6 bases between. The CDR3 is 13 amino acids. The DNA of the CDR3 is TGTGCCAGCAGTTACTCGAAATCTCAGCCCCAGCATTTT. Translation: CASSYSKSQPQHF.

This chain links TRBV15 with TRBJ1-5, with unresolved D. V gave up 5 bases and J gave up 6 bases, with 14 bases separating them. Germline V CDR1 and CDR2: LNHNV, YYDKDF (reference sequence). The CDR3 has 14 amino acids. The CDR3 loop reads CATSPGGFGQPQHF. In nucleotides, the CDR3 is TGTGCCACCAGCCCAGGCGGGTTCGGTCAGCCCCAGCATTTT.

This rearrangement joins TRBV21-1 to TRBJ2-1; the table's D call, TRBD1, was not checked against the DNA. TRBV21-1 is an annotated pseudogene. This CDR3 region has 15 residues. CDR3 sequence: CASSQEGPKADEQFF. The CDR3 DNA is TGTGCCAGCAGCCAAGAAGGCCCCAAGGCCGATGAGCAGTTCTTC.

This clonotype was counted a few times. V usage is TRBV7-8 and J usage is TRBJ2-2; D is undetermined. The CDR3 contains 14 residues. Germline lookup yields CDR1 SGHVS and CDR2 FQNEAQ. V dropped 5 bases and J dropped 2 bases, with 9 bases sitting between them. CDR3 DNA sequence: TGTGCCAGCAGCCCCGACCACAACACCGGGGAGCTGTTTTTT. It encodes CASSPDHNTGELFF.

This chain connects TRBV12-3 or TRBV12-4 to TRBJ2-7; D gene unclear. V lost 2 bases, J lost 8 bases, and 10 bases lay in between. The CDR3 extends over 12 amino acids. The CDR3 DNA sequence: TGTGCCAGCAGTTTATTTCCGGACCAGCAGTACTTC. It is translated as CASSLFPDQQYF.

This clonotype was counted ten times or more. The rearrangement links TRBV10-1 to TRBJ1-5, with D unclear. With 3 bases removed from V and 7 bases from J, the gap between germline ends came to 10 bases. CDR3 length equals 13 residues. CDR1 is WNHNN and CDR2 is SYGVQD in the germline V gene (reference sequence). The CDR3 DNA follows: TGCGCCAGCAGTGAAGGGAGCCGCCAGCCCCAGCATTTT. Amino acids: CASSEGSRQPQHF.

The sample holds a few counts of this clonotype. The chain recombines TRBV18 with TRBJ1-2; the match to TRBD1 covers 11 bases. CDR3 length: 15 amino acids. The V segment lost 1 base and the J segment 2 bases; nucleotides outside the gene matches: 0. The germline gives CDR1 KGHSH, CDR2 LQKENI. The CDR3: CASSPRTGGNYGYTF. CDR3 coding DNA: TGTGCCAGCTCACCACGGACAGGGGGCAACTATGGCTACACCTTC.

This clonotype occurred many times. The genes are TRBV18 and TRBJ2-7, with TRBD2 identical over 10 bases. This CDR3 contains 15 residues. J lost 7 bases, V lost 3 bases, and 9 bases had no gene match. The germline V gene has CDR1 KGHSH and CDR2 LQKENI. CDR3 bases: TGTGCCAGCTCACCCGAGCGGGAGGGGATGTGGGAGCAGTACTTC. Amino acids: CASSPEREGMWEQYF. The full variable domain, with the rest looked up from reference TRBV18 and TRBJ2-7, is NAGVMQNPRHLVRRRGQEARLRCSPMKGHSHVYWYRQLPEEGLKFMVYLQKENIIDESGMPKERFSAEFPKEGPSILRIQQVVRGDSAAYFCASSPEREGMWEQYFGPGTRLTVT.

This clonotype was seen a few times. The rearrangement links TRBV11-2 to TRBJ2-7; D is undetermined. V shed 0 bases and J shed 5 bases, with 14 bases lying between them. Germline values: CDR1 SGHAT, CDR2 FQNNGV. This CDR3 contains 15 residues. The CDR3 loop is CASSLDGVMADEQYF. The CDR3 nucleotides read TGTGCCAGCAGCTTAGATGGAGTTATGGCCGACGAGCAGTACTTC.

The chain carries TRBV4-3 and TRBJ1-1; no clear D. Germline CDR1 is LGHNA and CDR2 is YSLEER. The CDR3 has 13 amino acids. Trimming cost V 1 base and J 1 base, with 4 bases left between them. CDR3 amino acids: CASSQARNTEAFF. The CDR3 coding sequence is TGCGCCAGCAGCCAAGCCAGGAACACTGAAGCTTTCTTT.

The rearrangement uses TRBV5-5 and TRBJ2-1; 7 positions match TRBD1. Germline loops: CDR1 SGHKS, CDR2 YYEKEE (reference sequence). The CDR3 runs to 14 residues. With V trimmed by 4 bases and J by 3 bases, 4 bases remained unmatched. This CDR3 is CASSKRDSYNEQFF. CDR3 nucleotides: TGTGCCAGCAGCAAAAGGGACAGCTACAATGAGCAGTTCTTC.

This clonotype was recorded at least ten times. The chain employs TRBV7-2 and TRBJ1-1; D gene ambiguous. V was cut by 2 bases and J by 5 bases, with 21 bases left in between. Per the germline V gene, CDR1 is SGHTA and CDR2 is FQGNSA. CDR3 length: 17 amino acids. The chain's CDR3 is CASSLLNTGWAGTEAFF. DNA of the CDR3: TGTGCCAGCAGCTTATTAAACACGGGATGGGCGGGGACTGAAGCTTTCTTT.

The J gene is TRBJ1-4, the V gene TRBV7-2; D uncertain. This CDR3 spans 14 amino acids. Germline V CDR1 and CDR2: SGHTA, FQGNSA. Trimming left V 5 bases short and J 6 bases short, with 13 bases between. In DNA form, the CDR3 reads TGTGCCAGCAGCACCCCGGCAGGTGATGAAAAACTGTTTTTT. Amino acid sequence: CASSTPAGDEKLFF.

This clonotype has a handful of counts. This rearrangement joins TRBV2 to TRBJ1-5, with unresolved D. V lost 2 bases and J lost 7, with 18 bases in between. The CDR3 is made up of 16 amino acids. CDR1 and CDR2 (germline): SNHLY, FYNNEI. CDR3 residues: CASSERFGRSGQPQHF. Written as DNA, the CDR3 is TGTGCCAGCAGTGAACGCTTTGGCAGGTCCGGCCAGCCCCAGCATTTT.

This clonotype was recorded a few times. The V gene is TRBV5-6, the J gene TRBJ1-5, with TRBD1 identical over 10 bases. CDR3 length equals 14 residues. CDR1 is SGHDT, CDR2 YYEEEE, per germline. V was pared by 3 bases and J by 5 bases, with 2 bases of the junction left unmatched. CDR3 amino acids: CASSYGTGDQPQHF. The CDR3, as DNA: TGTGCCAGCAGCTACGGGACAGGGGATCAGCCCCAGCATTTT.

The chain recombines TRBV29-1 with TRBJ2-2; TRBD2 aligns across 12 bases. The trim removed 7 bases at V and 4 bases at J, leaving 4 bases unmatched. The CDR3 contains 14 residues. CDR1 is SQVTM and CDR2 is ANQGSEA in the germline V gene. This CDR3 reads CSATSGGFTGELFF. DNA of the CDR3: TGCAGCGCTACTAGCGGGGGGTTCACCGGGGAGCTGTTTTTT.

The V and J genes are TRBV23-1 and TRBJ1-5; D ambiguous. TRBV23-1 is reported as an ORF; its role is uncertain. Trimming left V 8 bases short and J 2 bases short, with 7 bases between. The CDR3 extends over 12 amino acids. Here the CDR3 reads CASVPGNQPQHF. The CDR3 DNA reads TGCGCCAGCGTTCCCGGCAATCAGCCCCAGCATTTT.

The chain combines TRBV28 with TRBJ1-1, with D uncertain. Germline V gene lookup returns CDR1 MDHEN and CDR2 SYDVKM. Trimming stripped 5 bases from V and 1 base from J, with 11 bases between. This CDR3 is built from 14 residues. The CDR3 DNA sequence: TGTGCCAGCAGTCTCCGGCAGAAGAACACTGAAGCTTTCTTT. Its protein product is CASSLRQKNTEAFF.

The chain uses TRBV6-2 or TRBV6-3 and TRBJ2-7, with no clear D. Germline V lookup: CDR1 MNHEY, CDR2 SVGEGT. The V end was cut by 0 bases, the J end by 5 bases, with 8 bases between. The CDR3 contains 13 residues. CDR3: CASSYSYGNEQYF. For the CDR3, the DNA is TGTGCCAGCAGTTACTCGTATGGCAACGAGCAGTACTTC.